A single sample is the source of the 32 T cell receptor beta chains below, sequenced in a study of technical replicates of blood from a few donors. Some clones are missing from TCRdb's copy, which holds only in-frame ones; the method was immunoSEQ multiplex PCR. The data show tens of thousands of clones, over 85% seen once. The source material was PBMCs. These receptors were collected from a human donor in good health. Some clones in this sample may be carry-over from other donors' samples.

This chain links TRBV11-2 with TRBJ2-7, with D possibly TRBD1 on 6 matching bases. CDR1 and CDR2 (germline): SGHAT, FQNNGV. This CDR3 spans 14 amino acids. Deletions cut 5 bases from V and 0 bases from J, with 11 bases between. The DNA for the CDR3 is TGTGCCAGCAGCCCACAGGGAAACTCCTACGAGCAGTACTTC. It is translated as CASSPQGNSYEQYF.

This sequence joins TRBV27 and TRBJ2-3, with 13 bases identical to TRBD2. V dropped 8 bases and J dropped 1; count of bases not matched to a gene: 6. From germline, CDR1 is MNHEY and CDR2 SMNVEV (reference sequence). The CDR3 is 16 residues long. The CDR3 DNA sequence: TGTGCCAGCGGACTAGCGGGGGTTTTGGGCACAGATACGCAGTATTTT. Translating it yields CASGLAGVLGTDTQYF.

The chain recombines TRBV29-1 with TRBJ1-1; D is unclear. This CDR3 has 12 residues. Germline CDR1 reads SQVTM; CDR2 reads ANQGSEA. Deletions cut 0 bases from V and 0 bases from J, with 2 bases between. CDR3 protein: CSVEDLNTEAFF. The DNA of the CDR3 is TGCAGCGTTGAAGACTTGAACACTGAAGCTTTCTTT.

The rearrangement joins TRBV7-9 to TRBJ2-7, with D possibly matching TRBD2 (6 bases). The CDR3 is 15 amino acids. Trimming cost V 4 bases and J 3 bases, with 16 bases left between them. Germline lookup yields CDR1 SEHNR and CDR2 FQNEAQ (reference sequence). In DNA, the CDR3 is TGTGCCAGCAGCTCACAGCCCGGGAGTGGCTACGAGCAGTACTTC. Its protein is CASSSQPGSGYEQYF. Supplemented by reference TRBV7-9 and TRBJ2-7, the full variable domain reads DTGVSQNPRHKITKRGQNVTFRCDPISEHNRLYWYRQTLGQGPEFLTYFQNEAQLEKSRLLSDRFSAERPKGSFSTLEIQRTEQGDSAMYLCASSSQPGSGYEQYFGPGTRLTVT.

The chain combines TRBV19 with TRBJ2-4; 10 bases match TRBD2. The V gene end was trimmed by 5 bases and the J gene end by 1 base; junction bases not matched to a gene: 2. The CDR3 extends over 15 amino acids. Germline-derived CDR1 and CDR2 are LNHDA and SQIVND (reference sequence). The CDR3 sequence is CASSSLAGAKNIQYF. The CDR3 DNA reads TGTGCCAGTAGTTCACTAGCGGGGGCCAAAAACATTCAGTACTTC.

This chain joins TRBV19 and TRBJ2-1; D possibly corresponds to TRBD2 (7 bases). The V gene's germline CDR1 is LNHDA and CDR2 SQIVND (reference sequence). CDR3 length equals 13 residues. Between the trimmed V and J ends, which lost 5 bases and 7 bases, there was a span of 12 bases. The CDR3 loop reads CASSGGALNEQFF. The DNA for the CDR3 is TGTGCCAGTAGTGGGGGGGCCTTGAATGAGCAGTTCTTC.

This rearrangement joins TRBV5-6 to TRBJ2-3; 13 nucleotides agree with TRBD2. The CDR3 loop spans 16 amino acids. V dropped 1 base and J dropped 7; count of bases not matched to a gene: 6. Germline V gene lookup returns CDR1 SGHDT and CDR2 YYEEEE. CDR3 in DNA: TGTGCCAGCAGCTTGCCGGGACTAGCGGGGAAAAATACGCAGTATTTT. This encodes CASSLPGLAGKNTQYF.

In DNA, the CDR3 is TGTGCCAGCTCAAACACAGGGGGATACACCGGGGAGCTGTTTTTT. Amino acid sequence: CASSNTGGYTGELFF. The V gene is TRBV18, the J gene TRBJ2-2, with 8 nucleotides matching TRBD1. V lost 5 bases to trimming and J lost 3 bases; unmatched junction nucleotides: 5. This CDR3 comprises 15 residues. The V gene's germline CDR1 is KGHSH and CDR2 LQKENI.

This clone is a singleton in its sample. The CDR3 sequence: CASSPDISLPQHF. The CDR3, as DNA: TGTGCCAGCAGTCCGGACATATCTCTACCCCAGCATTTT. The chain joins TRBV6-5 to TRBJ1-5; D may be TRBD1 (5 bases). CDR3 length: 13 residues. V was cut by 5 bases and J by 10 bases, with 15 bases left in between. The V gene's germline CDR1 is MNHEY and CDR2 SVGAGI.

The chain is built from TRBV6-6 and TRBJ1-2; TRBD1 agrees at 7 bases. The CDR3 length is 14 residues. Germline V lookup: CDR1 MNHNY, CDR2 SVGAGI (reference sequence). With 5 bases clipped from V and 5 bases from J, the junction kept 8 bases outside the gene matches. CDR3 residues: CASSPNRGSYGYTF. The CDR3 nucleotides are TGTGCCAGCAGTCCGAACAGGGGCTCTTATGGCTACACCTTC.

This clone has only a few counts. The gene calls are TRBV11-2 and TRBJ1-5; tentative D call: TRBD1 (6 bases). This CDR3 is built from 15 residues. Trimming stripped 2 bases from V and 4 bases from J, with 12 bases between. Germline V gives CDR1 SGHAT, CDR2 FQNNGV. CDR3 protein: CASSLRGFRNQPQHF. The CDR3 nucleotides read TGTGCCAGCAGCTTAAGGGGGTTCAGGAATCAGCCCCAGCATTTT. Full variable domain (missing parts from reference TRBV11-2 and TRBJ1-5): EAGVAQSPRYKIIEKRQSVAFWCNPISGHATLYWYQQILGQGPKLLIQFQNNGVVDDSQLPKDRFSAERLKGVDSTLKIQPAKLEDSAVYLCASSLRGFRNQPQHFGDGTRLSIL.

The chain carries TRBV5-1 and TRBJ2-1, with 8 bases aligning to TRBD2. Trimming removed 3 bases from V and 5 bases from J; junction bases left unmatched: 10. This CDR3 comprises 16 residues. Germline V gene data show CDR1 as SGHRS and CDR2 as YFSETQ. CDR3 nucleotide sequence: TGCGCCAGCAGCTCCCTGAGCGGGAGCCCCCACAATGAGCAGTTCTTC. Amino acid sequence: CASSSLSGSPHNEQFF.

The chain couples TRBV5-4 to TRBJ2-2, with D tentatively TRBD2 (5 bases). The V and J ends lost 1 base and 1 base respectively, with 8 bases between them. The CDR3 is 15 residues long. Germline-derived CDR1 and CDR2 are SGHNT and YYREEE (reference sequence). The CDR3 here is CASSLRTLNTGELFF. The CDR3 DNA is TGTGCCAGCAGCTTGAGGACTTTGAACACCGGGGAGCTGTTTTTT.

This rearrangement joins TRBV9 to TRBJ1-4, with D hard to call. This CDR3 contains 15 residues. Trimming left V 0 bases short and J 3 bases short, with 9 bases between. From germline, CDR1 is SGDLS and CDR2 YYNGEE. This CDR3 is CASSVAGTPNEKLFF. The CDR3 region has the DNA TGTGCCAGCAGCGTAGCGGGTACCCCTAATGAAAAACTGTTTTTT.

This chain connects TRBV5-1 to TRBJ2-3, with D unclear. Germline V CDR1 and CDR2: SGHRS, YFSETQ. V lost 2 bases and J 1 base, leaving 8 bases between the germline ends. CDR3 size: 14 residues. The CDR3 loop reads CASSFQFRTDTQYF. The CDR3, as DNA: TGCGCCAGCAGCTTCCAATTTCGCACAGATACGCAGTATTTT.

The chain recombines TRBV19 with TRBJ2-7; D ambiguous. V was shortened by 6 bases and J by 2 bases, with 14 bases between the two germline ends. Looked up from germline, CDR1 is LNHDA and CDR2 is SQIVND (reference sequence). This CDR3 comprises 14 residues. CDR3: CASRSPGKTYEQYF. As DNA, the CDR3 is TGTGCCAGTAGAAGTCCGGGTAAGACCTACGAGCAGTACTTC.

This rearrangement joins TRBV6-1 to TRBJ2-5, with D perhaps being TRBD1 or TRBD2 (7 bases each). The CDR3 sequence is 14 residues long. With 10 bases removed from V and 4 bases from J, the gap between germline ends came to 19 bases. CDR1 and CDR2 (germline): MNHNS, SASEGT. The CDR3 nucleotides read TGTGCCACCAGGGGGGGGCGCTGGACAGAGACCCAGTACTTC. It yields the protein CATRGGRWTETQYF.

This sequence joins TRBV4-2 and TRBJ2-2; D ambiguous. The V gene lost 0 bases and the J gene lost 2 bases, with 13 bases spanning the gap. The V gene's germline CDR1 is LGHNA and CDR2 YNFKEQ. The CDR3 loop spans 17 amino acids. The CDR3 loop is CASSQEESTVNTGELFF. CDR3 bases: TGTGCCAGCAGCCAAGAAGAATCTACCGTTAACACCGGGGAGCTGTTTTTT.

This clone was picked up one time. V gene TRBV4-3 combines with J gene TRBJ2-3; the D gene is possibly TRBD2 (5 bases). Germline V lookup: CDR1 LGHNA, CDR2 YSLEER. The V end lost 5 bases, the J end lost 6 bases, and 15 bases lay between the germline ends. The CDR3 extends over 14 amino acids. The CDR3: CASSDYLGSDTQYF. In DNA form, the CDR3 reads TGCGCCAGCAGCGACTACTTGGGTTCGGATACGCAGTATTTT.

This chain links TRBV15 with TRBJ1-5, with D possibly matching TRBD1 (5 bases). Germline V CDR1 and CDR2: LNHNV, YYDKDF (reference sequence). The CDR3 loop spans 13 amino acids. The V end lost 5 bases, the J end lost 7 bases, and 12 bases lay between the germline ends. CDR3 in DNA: TGTGCCACCAGCGGGGGAGGGATCCAGCCCCAGCATTTT. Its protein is CATSGGGIQPQHF.

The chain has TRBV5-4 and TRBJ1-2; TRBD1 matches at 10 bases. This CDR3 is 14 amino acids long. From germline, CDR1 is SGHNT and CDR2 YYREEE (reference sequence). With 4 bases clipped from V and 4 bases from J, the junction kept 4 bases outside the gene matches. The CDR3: CASSRQGAGYGYTF. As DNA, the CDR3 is TGTGCCAGCAGCCGACAGGGGGCCGGCTATGGCTACACCTTC.

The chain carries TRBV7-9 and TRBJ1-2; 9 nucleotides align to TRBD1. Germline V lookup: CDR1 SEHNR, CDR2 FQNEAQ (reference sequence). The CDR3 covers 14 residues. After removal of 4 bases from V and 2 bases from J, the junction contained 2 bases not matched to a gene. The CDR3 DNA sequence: TGTGCCAGCAGCTCCGGGACAGGGAACTATGGCTACACCTTC. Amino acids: CASSSGTGNYGYTF.

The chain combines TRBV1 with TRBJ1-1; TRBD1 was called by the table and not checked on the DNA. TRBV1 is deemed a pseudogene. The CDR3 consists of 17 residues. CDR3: CTSSQEGPFNPHTEAFF. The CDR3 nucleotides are TGCACCAGCAGCCAAGAGGGCCCATTCAACCCACACACTGAAGCTTTCTTT.

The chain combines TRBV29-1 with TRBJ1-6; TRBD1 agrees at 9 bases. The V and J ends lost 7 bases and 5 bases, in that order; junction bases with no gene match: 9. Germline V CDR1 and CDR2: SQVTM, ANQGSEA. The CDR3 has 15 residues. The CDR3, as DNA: TGCAGCGCCCCCGTGGGACAGGGACATAATTCACCCCTCCACTTT. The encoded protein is CSAPVGQGHNSPLHF.

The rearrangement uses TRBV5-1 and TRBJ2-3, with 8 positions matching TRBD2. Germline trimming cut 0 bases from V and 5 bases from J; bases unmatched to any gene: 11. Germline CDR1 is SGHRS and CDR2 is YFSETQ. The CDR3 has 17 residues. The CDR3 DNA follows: TGCGCCAGCAGCTTGGCCAAGGTAGCGGGGCGGGGAGATACGCAGTATTTT. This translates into CASSLAKVAGRGDTQYF.

In nucleotides, the CDR3 is TGTGCCAGCAGTGAAATGGGCCCCCCAACAGATACGCAGTATTTT. It yields the protein CASSEMGPPTDTQYF. The genes are TRBV6-1 and TRBJ2-3; unclear D gene. Germline-derived CDR1 and CDR2 are MNHNS and SASEGT. This CDR3 comprises 15 residues. The germline V and J ends were trimmed by 2 bases and 3 bases, with 12 bases remaining between them.

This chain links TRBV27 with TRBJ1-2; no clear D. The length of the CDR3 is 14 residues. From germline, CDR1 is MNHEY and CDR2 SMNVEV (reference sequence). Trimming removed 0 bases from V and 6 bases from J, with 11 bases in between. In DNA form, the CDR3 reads TGTGCCAGCAGTTTATCGGCCGGGGTACATGGCTACACCTTC. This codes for CASSLSAGVHGYTF.

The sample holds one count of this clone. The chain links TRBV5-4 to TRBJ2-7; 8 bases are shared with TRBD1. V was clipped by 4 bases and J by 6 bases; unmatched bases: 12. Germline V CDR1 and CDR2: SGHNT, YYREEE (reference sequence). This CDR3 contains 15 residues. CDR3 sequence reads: CASSPTTDRVAEQYF. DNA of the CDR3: TGTGCCAGCAGCCCCACAACGGACAGGGTGGCCGAGCAGTACTTC. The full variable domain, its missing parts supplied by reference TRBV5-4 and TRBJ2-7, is ETGVTQSPTHLIKTRGQQVTLRCSSQSGHNTVSWYQQALGQGPQFIFQYYREEENGRGNFPPRFSGLQFPNYSSELNVNALELDDSALYLCASSPTTDRVAEQYFGPGTRLTVT.

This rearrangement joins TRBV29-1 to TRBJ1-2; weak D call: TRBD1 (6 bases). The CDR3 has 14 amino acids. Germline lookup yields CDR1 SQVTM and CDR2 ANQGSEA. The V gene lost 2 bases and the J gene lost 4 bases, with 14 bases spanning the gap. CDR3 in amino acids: CSVEPQGRSYGYTF. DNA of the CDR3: TGCAGCGTTGAACCCCAGGGGCGTAGCTATGGCTACACCTTC.

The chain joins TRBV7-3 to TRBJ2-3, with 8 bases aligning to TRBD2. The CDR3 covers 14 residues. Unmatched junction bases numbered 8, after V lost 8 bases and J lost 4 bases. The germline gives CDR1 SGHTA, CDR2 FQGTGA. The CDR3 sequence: CASSGAGGSDTQYF. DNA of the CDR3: TGTGCCAGCTCGGGTGCGGGGGGCTCAGATACGCAGTATTTT. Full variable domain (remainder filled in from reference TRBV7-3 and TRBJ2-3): GAGVSQTPSNKVTEKGKYVELRCDPISGHTALYWYRQSLGQGPEFLIYFQGTGAADDSGLPNDRFFAVRPEGSVSTLKIQRTERGDSAVYLCASSGAGGSDTQYFGPGTRLTVL.

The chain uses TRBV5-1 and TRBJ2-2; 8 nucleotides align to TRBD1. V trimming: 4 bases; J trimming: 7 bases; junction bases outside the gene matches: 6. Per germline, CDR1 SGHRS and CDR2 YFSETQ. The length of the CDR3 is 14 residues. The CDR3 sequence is CASSGRGLDGELFF. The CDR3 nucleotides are TGCGCCAGCAGCGGCAGGGGGCTTGACGGGGAGCTGTTTTTT.

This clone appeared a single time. CDR3 region: CAISDTSASSYEQYF. In nucleotides, the CDR3 is TGTGCCATCAGCGACACTAGCGCCAGCTCCTACGAGCAGTACTTC. The chain uses TRBV10-3 and TRBJ2-7; 7 bases line up with TRBD2. The CDR3 contains 15 residues. V trimming: 6 bases; J trimming: 0 bases; junction bases outside the gene matches: 8. Germline V CDR1 and CDR2: ENHRY, SYGVKD.